Below, 10 T cell receptor beta chains from the same sample are listed, as sequenced in a study of blood T cell repertoires in COVID-19. Libraries were prepared by immunoSEQ multiplex PCR; TCRdb keeps only in-frame clonotypes and omits some of them. Among around 97,000 clones, about 86% were seen once, and the ten largest hold approximately 15%. The sample was peripheral blood. Every receptor here comes from a human donor in a cohort sampled during active COVID-19.

This chain uses TRBV30 with TRBJ1-2; TRBD1 aligns across 9 bases. This CDR3 has 13 residues. The trim removed 4 bases at V and 4 bases at J, leaving 4 bases unmatched. Germline V gives CDR1 GTSNPN, CDR2 SVGIG (reference sequence). CDR3: CAWNPGQGYGYTF. Here the CDR3 DNA reads TGTGCCTGGAACCCGGGACAGGGCTATGGCTACACCTTC.

The rearrangement uses TRBV7-2 and TRBJ2-3; 14 nucleotides align to TRBD2. Losses at the gene ends were 5 bases for V and 5 bases for J; bases not matched to a gene: 3. The CDR3 is 15 amino acids. Germline-derived CDR1 and CDR2 are SGHTA and FQGNSA. This chain's CDR3 is CASSPTSGRVDTQYF. CDR3 sequence (DNA): TGTGCCAGCAGCCCGACTAGCGGGAGGGTAGATACGCAGTATTTT.

The CDR3 nucleotides read TGTGCCAGCAGTTTATGGGCAGGCGACCTAGGAAACACCATATATTTT. Translation gives CASSLWAGDLGNTIYF. V and J are TRBV27 and TRBJ1-3; D uncertain. The CDR3 is 16 residues long. Germline V gene data show CDR1 as MNHEY and CDR2 as SMNVEV (reference sequence). Trimming removed 1 base at V and 4 bases at J, with 14 bases between.

There are a few counts of this clone. The chain recombines TRBV4-1 with TRBJ1-5; D is unclear. The germline V and J ends were trimmed by 4 bases and 2 bases, with 12 bases remaining between them. Germline lookup yields CDR1 MGHRA and CDR2 YSYEKL. CDR3 size: 15 residues. The CDR3, as DNA: TGCGCCAGCAGCCCTAACCGTTTTGGCAATCAGCCCCAGCATTTT. Encoded protein: CASSPNRFGNQPQHF.

The chain links TRBV4-2 to TRBJ1-6; 8 positions match TRBD1. V trimming: 2 bases; J trimming: 6 bases; junction bases outside the gene matches: 3. Per germline, CDR1 LGHNA and CDR2 YNFKEQ. CDR3 length equals 15 residues. The CDR3 reads CASSQPQGGNSPLHF. The DNA of the CDR3 is TGTGCCAGCAGCCAACCACAGGGGGGTAATTCACCCCTCCACTTT.

The V call is TRBV10-3, the J call TRBJ1-1; 8 bases match TRBD1. V lost 6 bases, J lost 5 bases, and 11 bases stayed unmatched. This CDR3 is built from 15 residues. In germline, CDR1 is ENHRY, CDR2 SYGVKD. CDR3 bases: TGTGCCATCAGCCGATCGACAGGGGATGGTACTGAAGCTTTCTTT. Translating gives CAISRSTGDGTEAFF.

This chain links TRBV18 with TRBJ2-7, with D uncertain. CDR1 is KGHSH and CDR2 is LQKENI in the germline V gene. This CDR3 is 11 amino acids long. Trimming pared 4 bases from V and 6 bases from J, leaving 7 bases between. CDR3 protein: CASSRGPEQYF. The CDR3 DNA reads TGTGCCAGCTCACGCGGCCCCGAGCAGTACTTC.

The chain combines TRBV5-4 with TRBJ1-1; 7 nucleotides match TRBD1. The CDR3 has 13 amino acids. V dropped 3 bases and J dropped 3; count of bases not matched to a gene: 2. The V gene's germline CDR1 is SGHNT and CDR2 YYREEE (reference sequence). The CDR3 region is CASSYRGDTEAFF. The DNA of the CDR3 is TGTGCCAGCAGCTACAGGGGAGACACTGAAGCTTTCTTT.

This clone was found once. DNA of the CDR3: TGTGCCAGCAGCTTAGGGGGAGATGGCTACACCTTC. It yields the protein CASSLGGDGYTF. The chain links TRBV13 to TRBJ1-2; D uncertain. V was cut by 0 bases and J by 6 bases, with 5 bases left in between. CDR3 size: 12 residues. Germline CDR1 PRHDT, CDR2 FYEKMQ (reference sequence). Variable domain in full (rest from reference TRBV13 and TRBJ1-2): AAGVIQSPRHLIKEKRETATLKCYPIPRHDTVYWYQQGPGQDPQFLISFYEKMQSDKGSIPDRFSAQQFSDYHSELNMSSLELGDSALYFCASSLGGDGYTFGSGTRLTVV.

Concerning this clone itself: At one of its ends the junction is not consistent with the germline gene, which may arise from a read error. The chain has TRBV5-1 and TRBJ1-4, with D possibly being TRBD1 (6 bases). The CDR3 loop spans 15 amino acids. The germline V gene encodes CDR1 SGHRS and CDR2 YFSETQ. The CDR3 DNA sequence: TGCGCCAGCACCGCGTCCGGGACACCTAACGAAAAACTGTTTTTT. Amino acids: CASTASGTPNEKLFF. Based on the CDR3 plus reference TRBV5-1 and TRBJ1-4, the full variable domain is KAGVTQTPRYLIKTRGQQVTLSCSPISGHRSVSWYQQTPGQGLQFLFEYFSETQRNKGNFPGRFSGRQFSNSRSEMNVSTLELGDSALYLCASTASGTPNEKLFFGSGTQLSVL.